Given below is one TCR beta chain in context. Its specificity is unknown. Sequence at one end of the junction differs from germline and may be a read error. The CDR3 has 15 residues. The data were taken from a study of tumor and adjacent non-tumor tissue in lung cancer. Notes on the study in general: Significantly higher TCR diversity was found in tumor than normal lung.

This sample's RNA came from whole unsorted tissue. Newly diagnosed lung cancer patients had thoracic surgery in China, August–late 2014, without prior chemotherapy. The library came from three nested PCR rounds adapted from ARM-PCR protocols. TCRdb ran MiXCR on the multiplex PCR reads and lists one entry per CDR3 protein. Found here are 120,000 to 150,000 distinct CDR3 sequences, around 65% of them singletons; the top ten hold about 20%. Sequencing was done on a sample of lung tumor tissue. This sequence originates from a man aged 55-75 years with small cell lung cancer. V and J are TRBV12-3 or TRBV12-4 and TRBJ2-2; 7 bases are shared with TRBD2. CDR3 nucleotides: TGTGCCAGCAGACCCGGACTAGTAGGCACCGGGGAGCTGCTTTTT. Protein sequence: CASRPGLVGTGELLF.